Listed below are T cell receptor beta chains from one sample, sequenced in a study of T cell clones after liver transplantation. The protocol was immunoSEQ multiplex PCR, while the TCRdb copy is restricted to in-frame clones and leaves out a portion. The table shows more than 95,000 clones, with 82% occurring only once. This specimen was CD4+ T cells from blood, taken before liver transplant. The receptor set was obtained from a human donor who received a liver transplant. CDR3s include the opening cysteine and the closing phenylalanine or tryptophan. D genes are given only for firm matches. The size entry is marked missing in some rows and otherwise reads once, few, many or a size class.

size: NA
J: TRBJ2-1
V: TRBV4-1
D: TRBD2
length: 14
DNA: TGCGCCAGCAGCCTTAGCGGGAGGGCCGGTGAGCAGTTCTTC
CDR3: CASSLSGRAGEQFF

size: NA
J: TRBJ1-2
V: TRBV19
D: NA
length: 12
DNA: TGTGCCAGTAGTATCTCCGTTTATGGCTACACCTTC
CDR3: CASSISVYGYTF

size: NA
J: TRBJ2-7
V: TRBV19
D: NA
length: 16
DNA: TGTGACCATTTCGTAGGAGTTTCGGGACACAACTACGAGCAGTACTTC
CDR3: CDHFVGVSGHNYEQYF

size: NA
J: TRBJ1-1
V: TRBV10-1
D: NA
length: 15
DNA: TGCGCCAGCAGTGATACAGGGACGGCGAACACTGAAGCTTTCTTT
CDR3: CASSDTGTANTEAFF

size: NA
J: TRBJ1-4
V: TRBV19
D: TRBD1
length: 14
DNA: TGTGCCAGTCGTCCGGGACAGGGTCGGCAAAAACTGTTTTTT
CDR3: CASRPGQGRQKLFF

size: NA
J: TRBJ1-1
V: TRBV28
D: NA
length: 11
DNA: TGTGCCAGCAGTTTTCGGGTTGAAGCTTTCTTT
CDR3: CASSFRVEAFF

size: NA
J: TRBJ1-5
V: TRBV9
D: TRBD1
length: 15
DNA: TGTGCCAGCAGCGTAGGATCAGGGGGCGATCAGCCCCAGCATTTT
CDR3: CASSVGSGGDQPQHF

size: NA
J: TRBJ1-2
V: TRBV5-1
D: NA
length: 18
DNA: TGCGCCAGCAGCTTGTGGACCGGATCGAGCCCTAGTAACTATGGCTACACCTTC
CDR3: CASSLWTGSSPSNYGYTF

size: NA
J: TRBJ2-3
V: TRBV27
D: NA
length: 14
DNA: TGTGCCAGCAGTTGGAGTAGCGCCACAGATACGCAGTATTTT
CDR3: CASSWSSATDTQYF

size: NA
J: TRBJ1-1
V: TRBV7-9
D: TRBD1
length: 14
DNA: TGTGCCAGCAGCCTTACAGGGGGGAAGACTGAAGCTTTCTTT
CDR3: CASSLTGGKTEAFF

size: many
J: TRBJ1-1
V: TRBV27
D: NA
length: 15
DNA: TGTGCCAGCTGGGGGAGAACAAGATCAGGCACTGAAGCTTTCTTT
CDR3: CASWGRTRSGTEAFF

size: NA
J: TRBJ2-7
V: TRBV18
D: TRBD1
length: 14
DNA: TGTGCCAGCTCACTTACGGGACAGGGGCTCGAGCAGTACTTC
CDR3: CASSLTGQGLEQYF

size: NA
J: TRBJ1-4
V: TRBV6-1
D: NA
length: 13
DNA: TGTGCCAGCAGTAAGGACAAGTGGGAAAAACTGTTTTTT
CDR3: CASSKDKWEKLFF

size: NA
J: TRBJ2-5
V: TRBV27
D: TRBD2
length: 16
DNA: TGTGCCAGCAGGACTAGCGGGAGGGCCCCCCAAGAGACCCAGTACTTC
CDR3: CASRTSGRAPQETQYF

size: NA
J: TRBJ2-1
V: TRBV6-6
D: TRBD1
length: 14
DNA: TGTGCCACCCTAGACAGGGGGTTAAGGAATGAGCAGTTCTTC
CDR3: CATLDRGLRNEQFF

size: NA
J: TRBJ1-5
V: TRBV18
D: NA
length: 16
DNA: TGTGCCAGCTCACCACCTTGGGGAAAAGGCAATCAGCCCCAGCATTTT
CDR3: CASSPPWGKGNQPQHF

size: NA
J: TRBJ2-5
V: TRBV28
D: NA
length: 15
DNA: TGTGCCAGCAGTTTCCCCGACCGGGACGCAGAGACCCAGTACTTC
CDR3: CASSFPDRDAETQYF

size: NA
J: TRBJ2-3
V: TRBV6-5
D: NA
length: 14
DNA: TGTGCCAGCACTTCCCATCGTAGCACAGATACGCAGTATTTT
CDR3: CASTSHRSTDTQYF

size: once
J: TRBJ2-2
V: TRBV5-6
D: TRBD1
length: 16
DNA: TGTGCCAGCAGCCCTCTATGGGACAGGGGTACCGGGGAGCTGTTTTTT
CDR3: CASSPLWDRGTGELFF

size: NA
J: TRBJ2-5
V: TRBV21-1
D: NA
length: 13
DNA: TGTGCCAGCAGGTTCCGGGACACCGAGACCCAGTACTTC
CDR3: CASRFRDTETQYF

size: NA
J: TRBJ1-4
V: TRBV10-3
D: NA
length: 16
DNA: TGTGCCATCAGTGAAAGGGACCGGACTGGTGGTGAAAAACTGTTTTTT
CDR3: CAISERDRTGGEKLFF

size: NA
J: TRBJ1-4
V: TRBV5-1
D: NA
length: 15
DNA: TGCGCCAGCAGCATGGCAGCGGCTGGATTGGAAAAACTGTTTTTT
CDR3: CASSMAAAGLEKLFF

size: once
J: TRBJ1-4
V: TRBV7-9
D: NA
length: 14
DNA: TGTGCCAGCAGCCTCGCAGCAACTAATGAAAAACTGTTTTTT
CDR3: CASSLAATNEKLFF

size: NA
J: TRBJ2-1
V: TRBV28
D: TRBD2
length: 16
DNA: TGTGCCAGCAGTTTGGCTAGCGGACAATCCTACAATGAGCAGTTCTTC
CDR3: CASSLASGQSYNEQFF

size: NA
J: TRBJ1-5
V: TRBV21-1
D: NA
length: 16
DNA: TGTGCCAGCAGCAAAGTCCTCACAGGGGTTGAACAGCCCCAGCATTTT
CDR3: CASSKVLTGVEQPQHF

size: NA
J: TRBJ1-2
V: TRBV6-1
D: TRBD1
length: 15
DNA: TGTGCCAGCAGAACACAGGGGGCCTATAACTATGGCTACACCTTC
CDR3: CASRTQGAYNYGYTF

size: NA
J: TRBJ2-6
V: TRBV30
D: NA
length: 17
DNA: TGTGCCTGGAGTGGGACAGTCATTCTCTCTGGGGCCAACGTCCTGACTTTC
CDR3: CAWSGTVILSGANVLTF

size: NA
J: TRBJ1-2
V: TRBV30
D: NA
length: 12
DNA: TGTGCCTGGACAGGGTCTAACTATGGCTACACCTTC
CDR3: CAWTGSNYGYTF

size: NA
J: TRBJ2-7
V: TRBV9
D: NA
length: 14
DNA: TGTGCCAGCAGCGTCGACAGTACCCCCTACGAGCAGTACTTC
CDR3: CASSVDSTPYEQYF

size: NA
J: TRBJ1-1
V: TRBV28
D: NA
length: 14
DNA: TGTGCCAGCAGTATGGTGGGCCTGAACACTGAAGCTTTCTTT
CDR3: CASSMVGLNTEAFF

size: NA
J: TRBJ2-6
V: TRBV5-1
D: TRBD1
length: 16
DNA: TGCGCCAGCTGGCGGGACAGGGGCTCTGGGGCCAACGTCCTGACTTTC
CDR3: CASWRDRGSGANVLTF

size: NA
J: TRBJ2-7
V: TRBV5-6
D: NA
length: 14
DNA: TGTGCCAGCAGCTTGTTGTCCTCAAATGAACAGCAGTACTTC
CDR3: CASSLLSSNEQQYF

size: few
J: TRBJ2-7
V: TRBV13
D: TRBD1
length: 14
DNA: TGTGCCAGCAGCTTCAGACAGGGGCCTCGCGAGCAGTACTTC
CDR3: CASSFRQGPREQYF

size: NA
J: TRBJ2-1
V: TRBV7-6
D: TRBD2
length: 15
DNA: TGTGCCAGCAGCTACCCTAGCGGGGGGGTCAATGAGCAGTTCTTC
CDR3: CASSYPSGGVNEQFF

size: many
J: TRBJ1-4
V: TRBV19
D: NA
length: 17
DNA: TGTGCCAGTTGGTTATGGACAGAAACTACAACTAATGAAAAACTGTTTTTT
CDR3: CASWLWTETTTNEKLFF

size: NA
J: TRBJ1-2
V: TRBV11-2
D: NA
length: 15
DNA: TGTGCCAGCAGGCGGAGCGGGATAAACAGGAGAGGCTACACCTTC
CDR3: CASRRSGINRRGYTF

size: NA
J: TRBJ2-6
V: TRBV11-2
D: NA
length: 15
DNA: TGTGCCAGCAGCTTAGTACACTCTGGGGCCAACGTCCTGACTTTC
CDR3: CASSLVHSGANVLTF

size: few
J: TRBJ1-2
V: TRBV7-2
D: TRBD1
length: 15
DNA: TGTGCCAGCAGCACCAACAGGGGTCCTAACTATGGCTACACCTTC
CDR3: CASSTNRGPNYGYTF

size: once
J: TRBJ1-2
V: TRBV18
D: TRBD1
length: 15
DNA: TGTGCCAGCTCCCCAGACAGGGGGCCTAACTATGGCTACACCTTC
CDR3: CASSPDRGPNYGYTF

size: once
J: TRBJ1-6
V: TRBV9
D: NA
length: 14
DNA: TGTGCCAGCAGCGGGGGTAGGGCCGGGGATCCCCTCCACTTT
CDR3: CASSGGRAGDPLHF

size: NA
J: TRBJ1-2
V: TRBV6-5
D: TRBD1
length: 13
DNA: TGTGCCAGCAGCAGGGACAGCAACTATGGCTACACCTTC
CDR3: CASSRDSNYGYTF

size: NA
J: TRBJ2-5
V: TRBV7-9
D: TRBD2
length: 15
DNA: TGTGCCAGCAGCTTAGGGACTAGCGGGGATGCGACCCAGTACTTC
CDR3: CASSLGTSGDATQYF

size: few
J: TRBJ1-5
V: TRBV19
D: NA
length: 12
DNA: TGTGCCAGTAAGGGACGAACACGGCCCCAGCATTTT
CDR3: CASKGRTRPQHF

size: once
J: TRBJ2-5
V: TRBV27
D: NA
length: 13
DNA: TGTGCCAGCAGTTCACAGGGCCTGGAGACCCAGTACTTC
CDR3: CASSSQGLETQYF

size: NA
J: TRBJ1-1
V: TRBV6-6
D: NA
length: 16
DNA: TGTGCCAGCAGTCCCCCCGTAAAATCTGAGAACACTGAAGCTTTCTTT
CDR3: CASSPPVKSENTEAFF

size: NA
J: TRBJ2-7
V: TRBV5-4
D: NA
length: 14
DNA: TGTGCCAGCAGCTCACAGTACATCTCCTACGAGCAGTACTTC
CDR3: CASSSQYISYEQYF

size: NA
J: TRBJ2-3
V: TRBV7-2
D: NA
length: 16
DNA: TGTGCCACCTCAGCAAAACGCGGGGCCCGCACAGATACGCAGTATTTT
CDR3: CATSAKRGARTDTQYF

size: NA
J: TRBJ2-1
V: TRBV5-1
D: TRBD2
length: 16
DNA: TGCGCCAGCAGCCTCTTAGCGGGAGGGCCGAACAATGAGCAGTTCTTC
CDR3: CASSLLAGGPNNEQFF

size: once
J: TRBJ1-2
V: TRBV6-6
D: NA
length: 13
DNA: TGTGCCAGCAGTCTCCTGACAGCCAATGGCTACACCTTC
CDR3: CASSLLTANGYTF

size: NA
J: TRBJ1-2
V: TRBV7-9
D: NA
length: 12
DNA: TGTGCCAGCAGCTTAGGAGGGGATGGCTACACCTTC
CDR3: CASSLGGDGYTF

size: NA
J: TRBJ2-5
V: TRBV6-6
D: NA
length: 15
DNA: NA
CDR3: CASSSSGGGRETQYF

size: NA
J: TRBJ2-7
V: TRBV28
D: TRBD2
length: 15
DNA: TGTGCCAGCAGTGAGAGCGGGATGAGCTCCTACGAGCAGTACTTC
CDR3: CASSESGMSSYEQYF

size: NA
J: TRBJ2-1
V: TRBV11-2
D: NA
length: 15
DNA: TGTGCCAGCAGCTTAGGACTAATCGACTACAATGAGCAGTTCTTC
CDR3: CASSLGLIDYNEQFF

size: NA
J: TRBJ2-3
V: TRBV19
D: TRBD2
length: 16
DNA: TGTGCCAGTAGTGAGGGACTAGCGGGTAGCACAGATACGCAGTATTTT
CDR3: CASSEGLAGSTDTQYF

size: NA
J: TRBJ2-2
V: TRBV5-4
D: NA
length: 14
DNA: TGTGCCAGCAGCCCAGGAGGGGGGCTCGGGGAGCTGTTTTTT
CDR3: CASSPGGGLGELFF